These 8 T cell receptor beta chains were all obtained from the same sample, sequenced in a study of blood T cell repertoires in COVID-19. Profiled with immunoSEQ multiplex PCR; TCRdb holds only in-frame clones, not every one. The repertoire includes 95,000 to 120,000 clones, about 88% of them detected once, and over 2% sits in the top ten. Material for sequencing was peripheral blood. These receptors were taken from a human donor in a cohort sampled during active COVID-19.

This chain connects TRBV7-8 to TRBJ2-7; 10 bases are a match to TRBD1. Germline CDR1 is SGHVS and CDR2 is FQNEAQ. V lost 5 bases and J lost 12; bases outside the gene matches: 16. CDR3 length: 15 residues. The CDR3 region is CASSRSPGTGVNVYF. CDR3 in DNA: TGTGCCAGCAGCCGATCTCCCGGGACAGGGGTGAATGTGTACTTC.

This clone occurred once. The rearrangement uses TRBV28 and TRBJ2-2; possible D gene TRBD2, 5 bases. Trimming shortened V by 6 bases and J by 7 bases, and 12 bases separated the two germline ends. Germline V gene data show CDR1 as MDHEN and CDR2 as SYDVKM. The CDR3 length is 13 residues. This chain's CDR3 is CASSHGGYGELFF. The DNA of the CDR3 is TGTGCCAGCAGCCACGGAGGATACGGGGAGCTGTTTTTT.

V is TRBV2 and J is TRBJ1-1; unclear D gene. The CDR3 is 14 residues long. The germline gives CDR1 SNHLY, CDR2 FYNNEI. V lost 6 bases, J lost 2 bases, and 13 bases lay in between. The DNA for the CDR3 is TGTGCCAGCAGCGCCGTCGGAGGTAACACTGAAGCTTTCTTT. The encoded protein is CASSAVGGNTEAFF.

The CDR3 sequence is CASSPPGGAGNTIYF. The CDR3, as DNA: TGTGCCAGCTCACCACCTGGAGGGGCTGGAAACACCATATATTTT. The chain joins TRBV18 to TRBJ1-3; D is perhaps TRBD1 (5 bases). CDR1 and CDR2 from the germline V gene are KGHSH and LQKENI. The CDR3 has 15 amino acids. V was shortened by 0 bases and J by 2 bases, with 8 bases between the two germline ends.

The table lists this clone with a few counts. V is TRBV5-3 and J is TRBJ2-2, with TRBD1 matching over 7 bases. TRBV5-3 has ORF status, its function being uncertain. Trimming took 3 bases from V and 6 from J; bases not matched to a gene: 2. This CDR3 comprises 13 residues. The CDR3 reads CARSSTGAGELFF. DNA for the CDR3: TGTGCCAGAAGCTCTACAGGGGCCGGGGAGCTGTTTTTT.

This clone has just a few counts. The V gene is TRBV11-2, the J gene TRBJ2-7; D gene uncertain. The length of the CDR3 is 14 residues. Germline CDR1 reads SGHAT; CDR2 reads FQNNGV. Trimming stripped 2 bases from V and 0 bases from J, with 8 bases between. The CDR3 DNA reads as TGTGCCAGCAGCTTATATGGGCTCTCCTACGAGCAGTACTTC. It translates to CASSLYGLSYEQYF.

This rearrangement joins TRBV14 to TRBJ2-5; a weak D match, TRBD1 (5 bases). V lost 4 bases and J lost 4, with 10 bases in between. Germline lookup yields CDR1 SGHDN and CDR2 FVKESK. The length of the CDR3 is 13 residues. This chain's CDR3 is CASSLRALETQYF. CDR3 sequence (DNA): TGTGCCAGCAGCCTCAGGGCTTTAGAGACCCAGTACTTC.

CDR3 sequence (DNA): TGTGCCAGCAGTTACGAGGGGAGACAGGGGTGGGGTAATTCACCCCTCCACTTT. Translation: CASSYEGRQGWGNSPLHF. J is TRBJ1-6 and V is TRBV7-2; 8 bases match TRBD1. The CDR3 runs to 18 residues. The J segment lost 6 bases and the V segment lost 6 bases, leaving 16 bases of the junction unmatched. Germline V gene sequence: CDR1 SGHTA, CDR2 FQGNSA.